One and the same sample provided the 29 T cell receptor beta chains below, sequenced in a study of cytomegalovirus exposure and HLA in healthy donors. The PCR had 60 Vbeta and 13 Jbeta primers. Libraries were prepared by immunoSEQ multiplex PCR; TCRdb keeps only in-frame clonotypes and omits some of them. Of 100,000 to 150,000 clones listed, roughly 85% are singletons. The sample comprised PBMCs. The receptors shown here come from a man aged 18 to 30 in good health and CMV-seropositive.

The V and J genes are TRBV7-9 and TRBJ2-3; TRBD2 matches 7 bases. J was trimmed by 4 bases and V by 1 base; bases with no gene match: 5. In germline, CDR1 is SEHNR, CDR2 FQNEAQ (reference sequence). The CDR3 contains 15 residues. For the CDR3, the DNA is TGTGCCAGCAGCTTAGACGGACTAGAATCAGATACGCAGTATTTT. It specifies CASSLDGLESDTQYF. The full variable domain, in which reference TRBV7-9 and TRBJ2-3 provide the parts outside the CDR3, is DTGVSQNPRHKITKRGQNVTFRCDPISEHNRLYWYRQTLGQGPEFLTYFQNEAQLEKSRLLSDRFSAERPKGSFSTLEIQRTEQGDSAMYLCASSLDGLESDTQYFGPGTRLTVL.

This chain links TRBV11-2 with TRBJ2-7, with 9 bases that match TRBD2. Trimming removed 3 bases from V and 6 bases from J; junction bases left unmatched: 9. This CDR3 spans 15 amino acids. Germline CDR1 reads SGHAT; CDR2 reads FQNNGV. The CDR3 here is CASSFAEGAGGEQYF. CDR3 DNA: TGTGCCAGCAGCTTCGCCGAGGGAGCGGGGGGCGAGCAGTACTTC.

The chain has TRBV5-1 and TRBJ2-1, with a tentative D call TRBD2 (5 bases). The germline V gene has CDR1 SGHRS and CDR2 YFSETQ. The CDR3 runs 16 residues. V lost 4 bases to trimming and J lost 8 bases, with 22 bases between them. CDR3 nucleotide sequence: TGCGCCAGCAGCCCAGACGGACCTCGTCGGGAAGATGAGCAGTTCTTC. It is translated as CASSPDGPRREDEQFF.

The chain couples TRBV6-1 to TRBJ1-6, with 8 bases fitting TRBD1. The germline CDR1 and CDR2 sequences are MNHNS and SASEGT. The CDR3 consists of 15 residues. Unmatched junction bases numbered 3, after V lost 3 bases and J lost 5 bases. The CDR3, as DNA: TGTGCCAGCAGTGACTGGACAGGGAATAATTCACCCCTCCACTTT. The encoded protein is CASSDWTGNNSPLHF.

This chain uses TRBV19 with TRBJ1-2; 9 bases map to TRBD1. This CDR3 has 15 residues. Germline V gives CDR1 LNHDA, CDR2 SQIVND (reference sequence). V trimming: 6 bases; J trimming: 4 bases; junction bases outside the gene matches: 9. CDR3 sequence reads: CASSSTGTGLYGYTF. The CDR3 DNA reads TGTGCCAGTAGCAGCACCGGGACAGGGCTCTATGGCTACACCTTC. Combining the CDR3 with reference TRBV19 and TRBJ1-2 gives the whole variable domain DGGITQSPKYLFRKEGQNVTLSCEQNLNHDAMYWYRQDPGQGLRLIYYSQIVNDFQKGDIAEGYSVSREKKESFPLTVTSAQKNPTAFYLCASSSTGTGLYGYTFGSGTRLTVV.

In this sample, this clone turned up a few times. This rearrangement joins TRBV7-9 to TRBJ1-1; the D gene is possibly TRBD1 (6 bases). V was clipped by 6 bases and J by 8 bases, with 16 bases between them. CDR1 is SEHNR and CDR2 is FQNEAQ in the germline V gene (reference sequence). The CDR3 is 13 residues long. The CDR3 reads CASRSRDMREAFF. The CDR3 DNA follows: TGTGCCAGCAGGTCCCGGGACATGAGAGAAGCTTTCTTT.

V and J are TRBV10-3 and TRBJ2-7; the D gene is possibly TRBD1 (5 bases). CDR3 length: 15 amino acids. The V gene lost 0 bases and the J gene lost 3 bases, with 12 bases spanning the gap. CDR1 ENHRY and CDR2 SYGVKD come from the germline V gene. The CDR3 sequence is CAISESTVTLYEQYF. Here the CDR3 DNA reads TGTGCCATCAGTGAGTCGACAGTTACACTCTACGAGCAGTACTTC.

The CDR3 DNA reads TGCAGCGTCCCCACAGGGAACTCCTACAATGAGCAGTTCTTC. Its translation: CSVPTGNSYNEQFF. This sequence joins TRBV29-1 and TRBJ2-1; weak D call: TRBD1 (6 bases). Germline V gene sequence: CDR1 SQVTM, CDR2 ANQGSEA. The V gene lost 6 bases and the J gene lost 0 bases, with 12 bases spanning the gap. This CDR3 has 14 amino acids.

J is TRBJ1-5 and V is TRBV30; TRBD1 matches at 7 bases. Germline CDR1 reads GTSNPN; CDR2 reads SVGIG (reference sequence). The length of the CDR3 is 16 residues. V dropped 2 bases and J dropped 4; count of bases not matched to a gene: 11. CDR3 residues: CAWSSLSQGSNQPQHF. CDR3 DNA: TGTGCCTGGAGTTCACTTTCACAGGGGTCGAATCAGCCCCAGCATTTT.

The chain has TRBV28 and TRBJ2-4; D is uncertain. The germline V gene encodes CDR1 MDHEN and CDR2 SYDVKM. V gave up 8 bases and J gave up 0 bases, with 11 bases separating them. There are 14 residues in the CDR3. The CDR3 DNA is TGTGCCAGCCAGGCCGCTCTAGCCAAAAACATTCAGTACTTC. Protein: CASQAALAKNIQYF.

This rearrangement joins TRBV4-1 to TRBJ1-2; maybe TRBD1 (6 bases). Trimming shortened V by 3 bases and J by 4 bases, and 15 bases separated the two germline ends. Looked up from germline, CDR1 is MGHRA and CDR2 is YSYEKL. The CDR3 has 15 residues. The CDR3 reads CASSQPGTPLYGYTF. The CDR3, as DNA: TGCGCCAGCAGCCAGCCCGGGACACCACTCTATGGCTACACCTTC.

The chain couples TRBV9 to TRBJ1-1; maybe TRBD1 (5 bases). The CDR3 consists of 13 residues. Germline V gives CDR1 SGDLS, CDR2 YYNGEE. V was shortened by 3 bases and J by 2 bases, with 8 bases between the two germline ends. CDR3 loop: CASSATANTEAFF. The CDR3 nucleotides are TGTGCCAGCAGCGCGACAGCAAACACTGAAGCTTTCTTT.

This chain connects TRBV6-6 to TRBJ1-1; D is possibly TRBD1 (6 bases). Per the germline V gene, CDR1 is MNHNY and CDR2 is SVGAGI (reference sequence). The CDR3 loop spans 14 amino acids. Trimming removed 4 bases at V and 5 bases at J, with 14 bases between. CDR3: CASSSGHQGTEAFF. For the CDR3, the DNA is TGTGCCAGCAGTTCGGGACATCAGGGGACTGAAGCTTTCTTT.

This chain connects TRBV5-6 to TRBJ1-1, with 7 bases lining up with TRBD1. This CDR3 is built from 14 residues. Germline-derived CDR1 and CDR2 are SGHDT and YYEEEE. V gave up 0 bases and J gave up 7 bases; unmatched junction bases: 6. CDR3 loop: CASSLGDSKIEAFF. The CDR3 DNA reads as TGTGCCAGCAGCTTGGGGGACAGTAAAATTGAAGCTTTCTTT.

The gene calls are TRBV7-9 and TRBJ1-4; no clear D gene. This CDR3 has 12 amino acids. Germline-derived CDR1 and CDR2 are SEHNR and FQNEAQ (reference sequence). V lost 7 bases to trimming and J lost 8 bases, with 11 bases between them. CDR3 coding DNA: TGTGCCAGCATGAGGGTAGGGGAAAAACTGTTTTTT. Its translation is CASMRVGEKLFF.

This clone was counted ten times or more. V usage is TRBV5-1 and J usage is TRBJ1-2; D gene ambiguous. The CDR3 runs to 14 residues. Trimming stripped 1 base from V and 2 bases from J, with 9 bases between. Germline loops: CDR1 SGHRS, CDR2 YFSETQ. CDR3 sequence reads: CASSLRSQNYGYTF. Here the CDR3 DNA reads TGCGCCAGCAGCTTGAGGTCACAGAACTATGGCTACACCTTC. Drawing the rest from reference TRBV5-1 and TRBJ1-2, the complete variable domain is KAGVTQTPRYLIKTRGQQVTLSCSPISGHRSVSWYQQTPGQGLQFLFEYFSETQRNKGNFPGRFSGRQFSNSRSEMNVSTLELGDSALYLCASSLRSQNYGYTFGSGTRLTVV.

The chain recombines TRBV2 with TRBJ2-2; TRBD1 aligns across 9 bases. Trimming took 5 bases from V and 1 from J; bases not matched to a gene: 8. Looked up from germline, CDR1 is SNHLY and CDR2 is FYNNEI. The CDR3 extends over 17 amino acids. CDR3 DNA sequence: TGTGCCAGCAGTACCTCTCCGGGACAGGGGAACACCGGGGAGCTGTTTTTT. It codes for CASSTSPGQGNTGELFF.

The J gene is TRBJ2-1, the V gene TRBV9, with 9 bases identical to TRBD2. V trimming: 3 bases; J trimming: 7 bases; junction bases outside the gene matches: 14. This CDR3 has 17 amino acids. Germline V lookup: CDR1 SGDLS, CDR2 YYNGEE. The CDR3 sequence is CASSGTTGRGGLNEQFF. The CDR3, as DNA: TGTGCCAGCAGCGGCACCACGGGGCGGGGGGGCTTGAATGAGCAGTTCTTC.

This rearrangement joins TRBV9 to TRBJ2-7; D is perhaps TRBD2 (6 bases). The germline V gene encodes CDR1 SGDLS and CDR2 YYNGEE. This CDR3 spans 14 amino acids. V lost 0 bases and J 5 bases, leaving 12 bases between the germline ends. CDR3 sequence (DNA): TGTGCCAGCAGCGTAGAGGCTAGCGAACACGAGCAGTACTTC. Protein sequence: CASSVEASEHEQYF.

This chain links TRBV13 with TRBJ1-1; tentatively, D is TRBD1 (6 bases). V lost 2 bases and J lost 1, with 11 bases in between. This CDR3 comprises 15 residues. The germline gives CDR1 PRHDT, CDR2 FYEKMQ (reference sequence). CDR3 DNA sequence: TGTGCCAGCAGCTTACAGCTGGGGGCGAACACTGAAGCTTTCTTT. The encoded protein is CASSLQLGANTEAFF.

This sequence joins TRBV13 and TRBJ2-7; D is unclear. The V end was cut by 4 bases, the J end by 1 base, with 8 bases between. From germline, CDR1 is PRHDT and CDR2 FYEKMQ (reference sequence). This CDR3 comprises 13 residues. The CDR3 reads CASSSQESYEQYF. The CDR3 region has the DNA TGTGCCAGCAGCTCCCAGGAATCCTACGAGCAGTACTTC.

V and J are TRBV7-9 and TRBJ2-5, with D perhaps TRBD1 (6 bases). V was cut by 11 bases and J by 3 bases, with 13 bases left in between. CDR3 length: 12 amino acids. Germline V gives CDR1 SEHNR, CDR2 FQNEAQ (reference sequence). In DNA form, the CDR3 reads TGTGCCTCCTCGGCAGGGGAAGAGACCCAGTACTTC. Translating gives CASSAGEETQYF.

The gene calls are TRBV21-1 and TRBJ2-2; the table's D gene call, TRBD2, was not cross checked with the DNA. TRBV21-1 counts as a pseudogene. CDR3 size: 19 residues. The CDR3 is CASSRSELAGRSNTGELFF. CDR3 DNA: TGTGCCAGCAGCAGGTCGGAACTAGCGGGGCGATCGAACACCGGGGAGCTGTTTTTT.

The chain couples TRBV30 to TRBJ1-1; maybe TRBD1 (5 bases). CDR1 is GTSNPN, CDR2 SVGIG, per germline (reference sequence). The V end was cut by 0 bases, the J end by 0 bases, with 8 bases between. CDR3 length equals 14 residues. The CDR3 bases are TGTGCCTGGAGTGTTTGGGGCATGAACACTGAAGCTTTCTTT. Its translation is CAWSVWGMNTEAFF.

The chain recombines TRBV9 with TRBJ2-1, with D uncertain. This CDR3 comprises 12 residues. Germline V CDR1 and CDR2: SGDLS, YYNGEE. V lost 0 bases, J lost 6 bases, and 4 bases lay in between. The CDR3 region is CASSVVSNEQFF. The DNA for the CDR3 is TGTGCCAGCAGCGTAGTCAGCAATGAGCAGTTCTTC.

This clone was recorded once. The CDR3 protein is CASSTQGNYGYTF. The CDR3 DNA is TGTGCCAGCAGCACACAGGGGAACTATGGCTACACCTTC. The V gene is TRBV11-2, the J gene TRBJ1-2; 7 nucleotides line up with TRBD1. V shed 5 bases and J 2 bases; nucleotides not matched to a gene: 2. Germline assignment: CDR1 SGHAT and CDR2 FQNNGV. The CDR3 has 13 residues.

V and J are TRBV4-1 and TRBJ1-2; 9 bases map to TRBD1. V lost 0 bases to trimming and J lost 4 bases; unmatched junction nucleotides: 12. CDR1 is MGHRA and CDR2 is YSYEKL in the germline V gene. This CDR3 is 18 amino acids long. CDR3 loop: CASSQDSGTGPPIYGYTF. The DNA of the CDR3 is TGCGCCAGCAGCCAAGATTCCGGGACAGGGCCCCCTATCTATGGCTACACCTTC.

This clone occurred once. The chain employs TRBV30 and TRBJ1-2; the match to TRBD1 covers 7 bases. Germline V gene lookup returns CDR1 GTSNPN and CDR2 SVGIG (reference sequence). V trimming: 3 bases; J trimming: 4 bases; junction bases outside the gene matches: 8. The CDR3 has 14 residues. CDR3 protein: CAWRGGGGGYGYTF. CDR3 nucleotides: TGTGCCTGGAGAGGAGGGGGCGGTGGCTATGGCTACACCTTC.

The V gene is TRBV27, the J gene TRBJ1-1; a possible D gene is TRBD1 (6 bases). V dropped 5 bases and J dropped 5 bases, with 15 bases sitting between them. Germline V CDR1 and CDR2: MNHEY, SMNVEV (reference sequence). This CDR3 comprises 14 residues. The CDR3: CASSPGTKVTEAFF. DNA of the CDR3: TGTGCCAGCAGTCCCGGGACAAAGGTGACTGAAGCTTTCTTT.